This T cell receptor (beta chain) was observed in a study of shared clonotypes between healthy human individuals. Study findings and constraints: Approximately 4.9% of naive CD4 clonotypes were shared across several donors.

As to this clone: Its antigen is undetermined.

Clones were sequenced by immunoSEQ multiplex PCR, and TCRdb holds only the in-frame ones, with some missing. The table shows about a million clones, with 77% occurring only once. CDR3 length: 15 residues. The V gene end was trimmed by 6 bases and the J gene end by 0 bases; junction bases not matched to a gene: 4. In germline, CDR1 is MNHEY, CDR2 SMNVEV (reference sequence). The source is a man younger than 35 in good health. Some clones in this sample may be carry-over from other donors' samples. The sequenced sample consisted of memory CD4+ T cells from PBMCs. Subset reported: CD45RA-negative fraction. V is TRBV27 and J is TRBJ1-3; 8 bases map to TRBD1. The CDR3: CASRQGGVSGNTIYF. CDR3 sequence (DNA): TGTGCCAGCAGACAGGGGGGGGTCTCTGGAAACACCATATATTTT.